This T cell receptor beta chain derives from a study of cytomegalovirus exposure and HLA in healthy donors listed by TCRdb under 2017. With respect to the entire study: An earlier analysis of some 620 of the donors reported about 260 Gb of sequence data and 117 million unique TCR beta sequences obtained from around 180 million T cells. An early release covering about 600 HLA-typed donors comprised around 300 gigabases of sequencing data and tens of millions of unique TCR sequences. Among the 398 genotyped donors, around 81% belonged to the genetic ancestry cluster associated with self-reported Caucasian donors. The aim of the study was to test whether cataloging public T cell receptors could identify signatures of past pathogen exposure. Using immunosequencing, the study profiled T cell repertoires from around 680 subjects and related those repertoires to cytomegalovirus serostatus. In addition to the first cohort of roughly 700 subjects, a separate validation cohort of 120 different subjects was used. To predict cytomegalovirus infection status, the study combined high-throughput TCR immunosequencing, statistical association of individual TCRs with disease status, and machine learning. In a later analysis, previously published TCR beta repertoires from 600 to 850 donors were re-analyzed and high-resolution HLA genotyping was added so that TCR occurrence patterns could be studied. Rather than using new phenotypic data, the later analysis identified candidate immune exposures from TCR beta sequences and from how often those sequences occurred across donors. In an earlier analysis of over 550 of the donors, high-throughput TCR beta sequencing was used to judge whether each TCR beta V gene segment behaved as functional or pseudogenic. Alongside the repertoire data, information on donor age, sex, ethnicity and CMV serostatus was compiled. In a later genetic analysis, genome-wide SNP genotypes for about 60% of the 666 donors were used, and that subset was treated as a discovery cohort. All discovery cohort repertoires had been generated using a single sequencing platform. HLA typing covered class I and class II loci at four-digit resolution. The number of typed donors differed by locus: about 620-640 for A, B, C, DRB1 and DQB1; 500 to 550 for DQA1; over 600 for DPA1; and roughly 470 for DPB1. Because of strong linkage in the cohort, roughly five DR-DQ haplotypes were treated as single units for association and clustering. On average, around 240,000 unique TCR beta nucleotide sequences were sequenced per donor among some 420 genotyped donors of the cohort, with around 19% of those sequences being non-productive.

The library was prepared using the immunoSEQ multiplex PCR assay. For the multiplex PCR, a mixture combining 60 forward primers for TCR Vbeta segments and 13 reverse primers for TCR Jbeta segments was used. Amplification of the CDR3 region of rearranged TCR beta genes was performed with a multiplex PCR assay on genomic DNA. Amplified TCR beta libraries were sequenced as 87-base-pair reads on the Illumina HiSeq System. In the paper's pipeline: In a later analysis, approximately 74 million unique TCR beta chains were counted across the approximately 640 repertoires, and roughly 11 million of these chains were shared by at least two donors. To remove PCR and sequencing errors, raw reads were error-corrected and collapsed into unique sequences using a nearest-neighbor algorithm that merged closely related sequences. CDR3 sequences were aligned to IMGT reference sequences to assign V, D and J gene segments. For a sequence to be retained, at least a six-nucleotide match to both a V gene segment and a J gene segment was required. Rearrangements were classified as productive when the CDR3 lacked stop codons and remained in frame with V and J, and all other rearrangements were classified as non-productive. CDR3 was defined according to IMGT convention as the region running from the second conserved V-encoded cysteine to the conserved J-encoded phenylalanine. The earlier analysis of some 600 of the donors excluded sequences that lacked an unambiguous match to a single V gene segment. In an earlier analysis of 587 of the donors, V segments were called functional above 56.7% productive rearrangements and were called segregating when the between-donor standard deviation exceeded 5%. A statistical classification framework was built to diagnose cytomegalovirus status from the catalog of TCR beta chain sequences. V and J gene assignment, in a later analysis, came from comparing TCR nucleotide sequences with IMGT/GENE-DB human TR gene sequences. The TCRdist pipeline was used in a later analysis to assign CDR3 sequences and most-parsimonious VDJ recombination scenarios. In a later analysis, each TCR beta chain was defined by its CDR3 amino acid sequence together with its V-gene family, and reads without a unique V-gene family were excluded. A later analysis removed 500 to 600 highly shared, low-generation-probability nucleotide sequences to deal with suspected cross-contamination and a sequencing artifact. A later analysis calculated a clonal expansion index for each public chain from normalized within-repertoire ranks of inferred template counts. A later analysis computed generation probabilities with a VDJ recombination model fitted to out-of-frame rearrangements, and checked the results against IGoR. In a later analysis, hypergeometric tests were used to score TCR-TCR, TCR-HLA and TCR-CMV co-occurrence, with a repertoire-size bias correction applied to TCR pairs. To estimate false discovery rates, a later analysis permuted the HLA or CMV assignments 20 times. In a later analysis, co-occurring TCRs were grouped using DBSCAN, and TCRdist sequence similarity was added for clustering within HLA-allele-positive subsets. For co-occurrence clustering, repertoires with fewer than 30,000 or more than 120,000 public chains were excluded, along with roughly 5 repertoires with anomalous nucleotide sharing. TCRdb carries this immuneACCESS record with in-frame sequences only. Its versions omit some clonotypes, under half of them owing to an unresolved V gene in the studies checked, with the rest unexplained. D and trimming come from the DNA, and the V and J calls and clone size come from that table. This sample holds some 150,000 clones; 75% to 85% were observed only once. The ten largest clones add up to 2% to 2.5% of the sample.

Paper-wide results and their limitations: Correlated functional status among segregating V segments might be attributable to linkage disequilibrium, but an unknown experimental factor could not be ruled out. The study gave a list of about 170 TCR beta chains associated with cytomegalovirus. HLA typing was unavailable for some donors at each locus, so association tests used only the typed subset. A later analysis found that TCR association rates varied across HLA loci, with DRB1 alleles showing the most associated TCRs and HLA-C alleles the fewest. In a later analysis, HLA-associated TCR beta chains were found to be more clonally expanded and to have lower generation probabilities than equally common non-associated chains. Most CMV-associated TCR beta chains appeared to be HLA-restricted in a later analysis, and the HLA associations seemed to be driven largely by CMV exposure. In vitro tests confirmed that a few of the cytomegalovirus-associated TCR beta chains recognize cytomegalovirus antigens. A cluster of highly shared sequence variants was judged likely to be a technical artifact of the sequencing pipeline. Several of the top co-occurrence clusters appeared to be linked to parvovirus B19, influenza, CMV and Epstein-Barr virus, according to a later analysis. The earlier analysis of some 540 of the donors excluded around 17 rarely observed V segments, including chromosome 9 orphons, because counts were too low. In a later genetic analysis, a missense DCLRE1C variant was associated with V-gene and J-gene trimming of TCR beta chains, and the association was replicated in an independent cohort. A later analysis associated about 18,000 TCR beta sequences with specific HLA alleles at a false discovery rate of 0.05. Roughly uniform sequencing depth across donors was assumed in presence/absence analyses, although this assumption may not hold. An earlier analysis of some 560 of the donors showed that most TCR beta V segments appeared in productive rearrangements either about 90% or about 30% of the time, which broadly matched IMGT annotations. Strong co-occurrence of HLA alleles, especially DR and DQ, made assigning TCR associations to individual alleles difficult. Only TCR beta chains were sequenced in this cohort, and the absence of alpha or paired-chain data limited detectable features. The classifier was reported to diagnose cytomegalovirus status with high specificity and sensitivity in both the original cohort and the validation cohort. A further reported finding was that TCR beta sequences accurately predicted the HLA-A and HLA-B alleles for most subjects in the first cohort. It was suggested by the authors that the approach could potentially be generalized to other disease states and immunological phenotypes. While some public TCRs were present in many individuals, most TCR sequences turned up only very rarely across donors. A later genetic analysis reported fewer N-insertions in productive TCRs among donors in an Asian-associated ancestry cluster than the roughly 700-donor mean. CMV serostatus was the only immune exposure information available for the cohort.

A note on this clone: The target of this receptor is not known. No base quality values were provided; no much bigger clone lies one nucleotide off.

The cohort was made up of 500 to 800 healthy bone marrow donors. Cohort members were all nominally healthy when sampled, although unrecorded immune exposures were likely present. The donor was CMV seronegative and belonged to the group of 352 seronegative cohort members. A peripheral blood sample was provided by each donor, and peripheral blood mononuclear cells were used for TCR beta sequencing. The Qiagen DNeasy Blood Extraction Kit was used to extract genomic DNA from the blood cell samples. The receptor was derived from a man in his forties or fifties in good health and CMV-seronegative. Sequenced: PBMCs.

Here is the DNA: TGTGCCAGTAGCCCCTTAGGCAGCGGGGGCAACTACGAGCAGTACTTC. Protein translation: CASSPLGSGGNYEQYF. The V and J genes are TRBV19 and TRBJ2-7; 8 central nucleotides agree with TRBD2. The CDR3 has 16 amino acids, counting the end cysteine and phenylalanine. The read is trimmed to its CDR3 DNA, 48 bases read in frame from base 1. The germline V gene (reference sequence) gives CDR1 as LNHDA and CDR2 as SQIVND. V has 6 bases trimmed and J has 3 bases trimmed; junction bases matching no gene number 13.